The clone carrying this TCR beta chain appeared many times. The antigen remains unidentified. Germline V CDR1 and CDR2: MNHEY, SMNVEV (reference sequence). The CDR3 is made up of 11 amino acids. Trimming stripped 6 bases from V and 3 bases from J, with 6 bases between. These data originate in a study of T cells in Graves' hyperthyroidism and ophthalmopathy. TCR beta CDR3 regions were amplified from RNA transcripts. A set of HTBI primers served as the primers for a first-round RT-PCR of the TCR CDR3. TCRdb reanalysed the multiplex PCR reads using MiXCR and keeps one entry per CDR3 protein. Of a few hundred thousand distinct CDR3 sequences detected, roughly 14% appear once; the ten largest clones hold under 7.5%. The study, taken as a whole, reports: Most thyroid clonotypes expanded above 0.001 appeared in blood too.

The rearrangement uses TRBV27 and TRBJ2-7, with D hard to call. The sample was blood. The origin of this receptor is a woman aged 25 to 39 with Graves' hyperthyroidism. DNA of the CDR3: TGTGCCAGCAGCAAGGGCTACGAGCAGTACTTC. This sequence encodes CASSKGYEQYF.